This is a list of T cell receptor beta chains from one sample in a study of blood T cell repertoires in COVID-19. Using immunoSEQ multiplex PCR, the repertoire was profiled, and TCRdb retains in-frame clones only, with some absent. In the table there are over 400,000 clones, about 88% of which are singletons. The sequenced sample was PBMCs or T cells enriched from blood (not recorded which). The receptors come from a woman in her fifties or sixties who had recovered from COVID-19. Each CDR3 is given with its conserved first and last residue. The order of the fields is J gene, V gene, D gene, CDR3 protein. D genes are given only for firm matches.

TRBJ1-3,TRBV19,TRBD1,CASSRQGTLGNTIYF
TRBJ1-5,TRBV13,TRBD1,CASNPRRGQGWNRVSNQPQHF
TRBJ2-7,TRBV5-1,TRBD1,CASSLIRGRVYEQYF
TRBJ1-5,TRBV7-2,TRBD1,CASSPGAGGRVGNQPQHF
TRBJ2-3,TRBV18,TRBD2,CASSPLAGNLGISTDTQYF
TRBJ2-7,TRBV6-6,.,CASSYLDSEQYF
TRBJ2-5,TRBV25-1,.,CASSDPTRAGQYF
TRBJ1-6,TRBV14,.,CASSLGTGYNSPLHF
TRBJ1-4,TRBV2,TRBD1,CASRGQGVSNEKLFF
TRBJ2-7,TRBV11-2,.,CASSSAGPRYEQYF
TRBJ2-1,TRBV27,TRBD2,CASSWGGKEQFF
TRBJ2-2,TRBV27,.,CASSSHPEGGELFF
TRBJ1-2,TRBV10-3,TRBD1,CAISETGAGYTF
TRBJ2-1,TRBV24-1,.,CATSDSSGEKEFF
TRBJ1-5,TRBV29-1,.,CSVEYSANQPQHF
TRBJ2-6,TRBV11-3,.,CASSLDQQGSGANVLTF
TRBJ1-3,TRBV2,.,CASSAGTGNTIYF
TRBJ1-3,TRBV6-5,.,CASSYDRNSGNTIYF
TRBJ1-2,TRBV6-1,.,CASSEAPPYGYTF
TRBJ1-3,TRBV30,.,CAFKGDGNTIYF
TRBJ2-1,TRBV19,TRBD2,CASSSGGGKYNEQFF
TRBJ1-4,TRBV4-1,TRBD1,CASSQDRTGGSEKLFF
TRBJ1-2,TRBV14,.,CASSQEGVRSYTF
TRBJ1-3,TRBV20-1,.,CSALDRNTIYF
TRBJ2-3,TRBV3-1/TRBV3-2,.,CASGVGGGDTQYF
TRBJ2-2,TRBV3-1/TRBV3-2,TRBD1,CASSLRTGRISNTGELFF
TRBJ2-3,TRBV5-1,.,CASSFPGGTDTQYF
TRBJ2-3,TRBV11-2,TRBD2,CASSGGSGGPSTDTQYF
TRBJ2-2,TRBV5-4,.,CASSSLTANTGELFF
TRBJ2-3,TRBV9,TRBD1,CASSPWTGGDTQYF
TRBJ1-1,TRBV14,.,CASARNTEAFF
TRBJ1-5,TRBV28,TRBD1,CASRPSGTGQNQPQHF
TRBJ1-5,TRBV2,TRBD1,CASRGQATFSNQPQHF
TRBJ2-7,TRBV13,TRBD1,CASSPGTGGTYEQYF
TRBJ1-5,TRBV6-5,.,CASSSNSLRPQHF